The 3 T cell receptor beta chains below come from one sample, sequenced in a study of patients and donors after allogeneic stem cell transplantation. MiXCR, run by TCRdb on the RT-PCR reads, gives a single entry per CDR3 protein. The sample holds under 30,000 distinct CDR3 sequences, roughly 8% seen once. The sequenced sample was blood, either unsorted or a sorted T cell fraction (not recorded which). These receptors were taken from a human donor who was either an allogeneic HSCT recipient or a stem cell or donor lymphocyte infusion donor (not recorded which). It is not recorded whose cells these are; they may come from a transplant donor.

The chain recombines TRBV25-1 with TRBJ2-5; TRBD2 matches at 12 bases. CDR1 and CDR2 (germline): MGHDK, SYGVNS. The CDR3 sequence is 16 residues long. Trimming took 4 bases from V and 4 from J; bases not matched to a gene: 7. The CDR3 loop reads CASSARLAGDLETQYF. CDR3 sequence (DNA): TGTGCCAGCAGTGCCCGACTAGCGGGAGATTTAGAGACCCAGTACTTC.

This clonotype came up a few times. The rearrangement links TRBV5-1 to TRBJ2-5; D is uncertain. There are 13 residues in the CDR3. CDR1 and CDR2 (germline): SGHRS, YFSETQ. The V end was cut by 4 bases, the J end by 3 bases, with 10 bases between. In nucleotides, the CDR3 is TGCGCCAGCAGCAATTTAGTCGAAGAGACCCAGTACTTC. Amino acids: CASSNLVEETQYF.

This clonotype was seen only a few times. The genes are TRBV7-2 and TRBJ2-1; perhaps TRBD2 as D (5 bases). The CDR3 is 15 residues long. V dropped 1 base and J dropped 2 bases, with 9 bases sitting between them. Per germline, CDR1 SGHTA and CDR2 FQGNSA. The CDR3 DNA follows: TGTGCCAGCAGCTTAGACGGGGTCCCCTACAATGAGCAGTTCTTC. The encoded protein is CASSLDGVPYNEQFF.